These 15 T cell receptor beta chains originate from one sample sequenced in a study of blood T cell repertoires in COVID-19. Generated by immunoSEQ multiplex PCR, the TCRdb table keeps only in-frame clones and is missing some. The sample gives 450,000 or so clones, roughly 87% of which show up once; roughly 0.9% is in the top ten. The sample was peripheral blood. The receptors here all came from a man between 18 and 29 years old with COVID-19, enrolled during active disease.

The chain uses TRBV28 and TRBJ2-7; D remains ambiguous. The CDR3 spans 11 residues. V lost 4 bases to trimming and J lost 2 bases, with 3 bases between them. Germline V gene sequence: CDR1 MDHEN, CDR2 SYDVKM. The CDR3 region has the DNA TGTGCCAGCAGTTCCACCTACGAGCAGTACTTC. Protein: CASSSTYEQYF.

The chain links TRBV19 to TRBJ2-3, with TRBD2 identical over 7 bases. V lost 7 bases and J lost 0; bases outside the gene matches: 4. This CDR3 is 14 amino acids long. Germline loops: CDR1 LNHDA, CDR2 SQIVND (reference sequence). CDR3 nucleotides: TGTGCCAGTACACAAGCGGGGAGCACAGATACGCAGTATTTT. As protein: CASTQAGSTDTQYF.

The chain has TRBV25-1 and TRBJ1-1; 7 positions agree with TRBD1. Looked up from germline, CDR1 is MGHDK and CDR2 is SYGVNS. This CDR3 region has 17 residues. Trimming removed 7 bases from V and 0 bases from J; junction bases left unmatched: 14. CDR3 sequence: CASITPPSDRMNTEAFF. The CDR3 DNA follows: TGTGCCAGCATTACACCTCCCTCGGACAGGATGAACACTGAAGCTTTCTTT.

This chain links TRBV24-1 with TRBJ2-5; 8 bases are a match to TRBD2. The junction had 11 bases not matched to a gene; V was cut back by 4 bases and J by 5 bases. Germline V CDR1 and CDR2: KGHDR, SFDVKD. This CDR3 spans 16 amino acids. The CDR3 sequence: CATSDAGAGEGETQYF. The CDR3 DNA sequence: TGTGCCACCAGTGACGCCGGAGCGGGAGAGGGCGAGACCCAGTACTTC.

The chain couples TRBV5-4 to TRBJ2-2; no clear D. Germline values: CDR1 SGHNT, CDR2 YYREEE (reference sequence). The CDR3 covers 17 residues. V was clipped by 0 bases and J by 4 bases, with 16 bases between them. CDR3 sequence reads: CASSLEAGRLGTGELFF. The CDR3 nucleotides are TGTGCCAGCAGCTTGGAGGCAGGTCGTCTTGGCACCGGGGAGCTGTTTTTT.

The V call is TRBV19, the J call TRBJ1-2; TRBD1 matches at 7 bases. The CDR3 is made up of 16 amino acids. The germline V gene encodes CDR1 LNHDA and CDR2 SQIVND (reference sequence). The ends lost 3 bases at V and 4 bases at J; junction bases unmatched: 11. The CDR3 is CASSIPNRGSGYGYTF. CDR3 DNA sequence: TGTGCCAGTAGTATCCCTAACAGGGGATCTGGCTATGGCTACACCTTC.

The chain combines TRBV5-1 with TRBJ2-2; TRBD1 matches 8 bases. This CDR3 contains 16 residues. V lost 3 bases to trimming and J lost 6 bases; unmatched junction nucleotides: 10. Germline lookup yields CDR1 SGHRS and CDR2 YFSETQ. The CDR3 loop is CASSSLDRVFAGELFF. For the CDR3, the DNA is TGCGCCAGCAGCTCGTTGGACAGGGTCTTCGCCGGGGAGCTGTTTTTT.

The chain is built from TRBV5-1 and TRBJ2-2; tentatively, D is TRBD2 (5 bases). CDR3 length: 17 amino acids. V was cut by 0 bases and J by 6 bases, with 18 bases left in between. From germline, CDR1 is SGHRS and CDR2 YFSETQ. CDR3 sequence: CASSLEGRAGGAGELFF. In DNA, the CDR3 is TGCGCCAGCAGCTTGGAAGGTCGGGCCGGAGGCGCCGGGGAGCTGTTTTTT.

In the case of this clone: Other DNA sequences within the sample encode an identical CDR3. The J gene is TRBJ2-7, the V gene TRBV6-5; a possible D gene is TRBD1 (5 bases). Trimming took off 0 bases at V and 3 bases at J, with 9 bases between the two ends. Germline V gene lookup returns CDR1 MNHEY and CDR2 SVGAGI. This CDR3 spans 14 amino acids. Here the CDR3 DNA reads TGTGCCAGCAGTTACTCCCCAGGGAACTACGAGCAGTACTTC. Translation: CASSYSPGNYEQYF.

The V call is TRBV2, the J call TRBJ2-5; D uncertain. The CDR3 spans 13 residues. V lost 3 bases, J lost 1 base, and 6 bases lay in between. CDR1 is SNHLY and CDR2 is FYNNEI in the germline V gene. DNA of the CDR3: TGTGCCAGCAGTGATCAGTTCCAAGAGACCCAGTACTTC. Protein sequence: CASSDQFQETQYF.

J is TRBJ2-1 and V is TRBV14; 10 nucleotides align to TRBD2. From germline, CDR1 is SGHDN and CDR2 FVKESK. V shed 4 bases and J 1 base; nucleotides not matched to a gene: 4. This CDR3 has 16 residues. This CDR3 is CASSRTSGMSYNEQFF. CDR3 sequence (DNA): TGTGCCAGCAGCCGGACTAGCGGCATGTCCTACAATGAGCAGTTCTTC.

This chain links TRBV5-1 with TRBJ1-1; D remains ambiguous. Germline CDR1 is SGHRS and CDR2 is YFSETQ. This CDR3 region has 15 residues. V lost 0 bases and J 1 base, leaving 10 bases between the germline ends. The CDR3 DNA reads as TGCGCCAGCAGCTTGGCAGCCCGCGGGAACACTGAAGCTTTCTTT. Its translation: CASSLAARGNTEAFF. The full variable domain, completed using reference TRBV5-1 and TRBJ1-1, is KAGVTQTPRYLIKTRGQQVTLSCSPISGHRSVSWYQQTPGQGLQFLFEYFSETQRNKGNFPGRFSGRQFSNSRSEMNVSTLELGDSALYLCASSLAARGNTEAFFGQGTRLTVV.

J is TRBJ1-6 and V is TRBV19, with D unclear. This CDR3 comprises 14 residues. Trimming cost V 3 bases and J 4 bases, with 7 bases left between them. Looked up from germline, CDR1 is LNHDA and CDR2 is SQIVND (reference sequence). The CDR3 region has the DNA TGTGCCAGTAGTATTTCAGGTTATAATTCACCCCTCCACTTT. Translated: CASSISGYNSPLHF.

This clone was seen a few times. The rearrangement links TRBV6-5 to TRBJ1-5; D gene unclear. Germline lookup yields CDR1 MNHEY and CDR2 SVGAGI. V lost 6 bases and J 2 bases, leaving 11 bases between the germline ends. This CDR3 region has 14 residues. For the CDR3, the DNA is TGTGCCAGCAGCTGGGGAGAAGGCAATCAGCCCCAGCATTTT. Translating gives CASSWGEGNQPQHF.

This chain joins TRBV24-1 and TRBJ1-1; the D gene is possibly TRBD1 (6 bases). Germline V lookup: CDR1 KGHDR, CDR2 SFDVKD. V was shortened by 9 bases and J by 6 bases, with 13 bases between the two germline ends. This CDR3 region has 12 residues. The chain's CDR3 is CATCRGVAEAFF. In nucleotides, the CDR3 is TGTGCCACCTGCAGGGGCGTCGCTGAAGCTTTCTTT.